Following are 19 T cell receptor beta chains from one sample sequenced in a study of cytomegalovirus exposure and HLA in healthy donors (dated by TCRdb to about 2017). Libraries were built with the immunoSEQ multiplex PCR assay. For the multiplex PCR, a mixture combining 60 forward primers for TCR Vbeta segments and 13 reverse primers for TCR Jbeta segments was used. In its TCRdb copy, this immuneACCESS table keeps in-frame sequences only and misses some clones. Where compared with another copy, unresolved V genes explain less than half of these, and the others have no known cause. The sample profile shows 55,000 to 85,000 clones; roughly 88% of them were found once. 2% of the sample belongs to the ten largest clones. Sequenced sample: PBMCs. The origin of the receptors is a woman younger than 45 in good health and CMV-seronegative.

V gene TRBV27 combines with J gene TRBJ1-2; no definite D call. V dropped 4 bases and J dropped 5 bases, with 14 bases sitting between them. CDR1 is MNHEY and CDR2 is SMNVEV in the germline V gene (reference sequence). The CDR3 covers 14 residues. In DNA, the CDR3 is TGTGCCAGCAGTTGGAATAGAGGGATGTATGGCTACACCTTC. Its protein is CASSWNRGMYGYTF.

The chain is built from TRBV28 and TRBJ1-3; perhaps TRBD1 as D (5 bases). This CDR3 is 15 amino acids long. Germline assignment: CDR1 MDHEN and CDR2 SYDVKM. V was shortened by 3 bases and J by 5 bases, with 14 bases between the two germline ends. CDR3 amino acids: CASSFSPGDRNTIYF. The CDR3 DNA reads TGTGCCAGCAGTTTCAGTCCGGGGGATCGAAACACCATATATTTT.

This clone was counted once. This chain connects TRBV15 to TRBJ1-5, with TRBD1 matching 10 bases. Germline CDR1 LNHNV, CDR2 YYDKDF (reference sequence). CDR3 length equals 18 residues. With 0 bases clipped from V and 4 bases from J, the junction kept 9 bases outside the gene matches. The DNA for the CDR3 is TGTGCCACCAGCAGAGATAGGTGGACAGGGGGAGGAAATCAGCCCCAGCATTTT. It translates to CATSRDRWTGGGNQPQHF.

The chain recombines TRBV21-1 with TRBJ2-4; the tabulated D call, TRBD1, remains unverified against the DNA. TRBV21-1 is assigned pseudogene status. CDR3 length: 12 residues. The CDR3 is CASSKVAGIQYF. DNA of the CDR3: TGTGCCAGCAGCAAAGTAGCAGGGATTCAGTACTTC.

This clone was seen only a few times. The chain employs TRBV6-5 and TRBJ1-5, with 7 bases that match TRBD1. Germline V gene lookup returns CDR1 MNHEY and CDR2 SVGAGI. Trimming removed 4 bases from V and 7 bases from J; junction bases left unmatched: 10. This CDR3 spans 15 amino acids. The CDR3 protein is CASSSHGQGDQPQHF. CDR3 nucleotides: TGTGCCAGCAGTTCCCACGGGCAGGGGGACCAGCCCCAGCATTTT.

V and J are TRBV5-1 and TRBJ1-1; 7 bases are a match to TRBD1. Looked up from germline, CDR1 is SGHRS and CDR2 is YFSETQ. The junction had 2 bases not matched to a gene; V was cut back by 5 bases and J by 1 base. The length of the CDR3 is 13 residues. The CDR3 bases are TGCGCCAGCAGGTGGACAGGGAACACTGAAGCTTTCTTT. Translation gives CASRWTGNTEAFF.

The chain couples TRBV6-1 to TRBJ1-5; tentative D call: TRBD1 (6 bases). From germline, CDR1 is MNHNS and CDR2 SASEGT. This CDR3 contains 13 residues. The germline V and J ends were trimmed by 6 bases and 4 bases, with 10 bases remaining between them. CDR3 region: CASRKQGNQPQHF. The CDR3 region has the DNA TGTGCCAGCAGGAAGCAGGGGAATCAGCCCCAGCATTTT.

The V gene is TRBV7-9, the J gene TRBJ1-4, with D possibly being TRBD1 (6 bases). CDR1 and CDR2 from the germline V gene are SEHNR and FQNEAQ (reference sequence). The CDR3 is 16 amino acids. V shed 4 bases and J shed 5 bases, with 17 bases lying between them. The DNA for the CDR3 is TGTGCCAGCAGCTCCGTTGGACAGATACAGAATGAAAAACTGTTTTTT. This sequence encodes CASSSVGQIQNEKLFF.

The chain combines TRBV6-1 with TRBJ2-1; 14 nucleotides align to TRBD2. V dropped 2 bases and J dropped 7; count of bases not matched to a gene: 10. The germline gives CDR1 MNHNS, CDR2 SASEGT. The CDR3 sequence is 18 residues long. The CDR3 loop is CASSEWSPGTSGRNEQFF. The CDR3 nucleotides are TGTGCCAGCAGTGAATGGAGTCCCGGGACTAGCGGGAGAAATGAGCAGTTCTTC.

The chain joins TRBV27 to TRBJ1-3, with 8 bases fitting TRBD1. The CDR3 is made up of 15 amino acids. Germline V gives CDR1 MNHEY, CDR2 SMNVEV (reference sequence). Losses at the gene ends were 7 bases for V and 2 bases for J; bases not matched to a gene: 7. The CDR3 DNA follows: TGTGCCAGCATGGACAGGGCAGGTGCTGGAAACACCATATATTTT. Residues: CASMDRAGAGNTIYF.

This clone was observed a single time. CDR3 DNA: TGTGCCAGCAGCCCACATCAGGGGGCTGGAAACACCATATATTTT. Its translation is CASSPHQGAGNTIYF. V usage is TRBV7-2 and J usage is TRBJ1-3, with TRBD1 identical over 7 bases. The CDR3 totals 15 residues. Per germline, CDR1 SGHTA and CDR2 FQGNSA. V gave up 5 bases and J gave up 2 bases; unmatched junction bases: 6.

The genes are TRBV15 and TRBJ2-3, with no clear D. Germline V gives CDR1 LNHNV, CDR2 YYDKDF (reference sequence). This CDR3 contains 13 residues. The germline V and J ends were trimmed by 7 bases and 6 bases, with 14 bases remaining between them. The CDR3 sequence: CATKSFHWDTQYF. DNA of the CDR3: TGTGCCACCAAAAGCTTCCACTGGGATACGCAGTATTTT.

This chain uses TRBV19 with TRBJ2-3, with D possibly matching TRBD1 (6 bases). CDR3 length equals 14 residues. Per germline, CDR1 LNHDA and CDR2 SQIVND (reference sequence). V lost 5 bases, J lost 4 bases, and 13 bases lay in between. The CDR3 bases are TGTGCCAGTAGTCCCGTAGGGGGAGCAGATACGCAGTATTTT. The encoded protein is CASSPVGGADTQYF.

The chain recombines TRBV2 with TRBJ1-1; TRBD1 aligns across 10 bases. The CDR3 loop spans 14 amino acids. The germline gives CDR1 SNHLY, CDR2 FYNNEI. The V segment lost 7 bases and the J segment 1 base; nucleotides outside the gene matches: 3. The CDR3 DNA follows: TGTGCCAGCACAGGGACAGGGGAGAACACTGAAGCTTTCTTT. Translation gives CASTGTGENTEAFF. Combining the CDR3 with reference TRBV2 and TRBJ1-1 gives the whole variable domain EPEVTQTPSHQVTQMGQEVILRCVPISNHLYFYWYRQILGQKVEFLVSFYNNEISEKSEIFDDQFSVERPDGSNFTLKIRSTKLEDSAMYFCASTGTGENTEAFFGQGTRLTVV.

Comments on this clone: Other nucleotide sequences in the sample specify the same CDR3. The rearrangement links TRBV5-1 to TRBJ2-7, with 13 nucleotides matching TRBD2. After removal of 0 bases from V and 3 bases from J, the junction contained 0 bases not matched to a gene. The CDR3 spans 15 residues. The V gene's germline CDR1 is SGHRS and CDR2 YFSETQ. DNA for the CDR3: TGCGCCAGCAGCTTGGGGACTAGCGGGAGCTACGAGCAGTACTTC. Encoded protein: CASSLGTSGSYEQYF.

In this sample, this clone turned up a few times. This chain connects TRBV5-6 to TRBJ2-7, with TRBD1 matching 8 bases. V trimming: 4 bases; J trimming: 5 bases; junction bases outside the gene matches: 5. The CDR3 consists of 13 residues. Per germline, CDR1 SGHDT and CDR2 YYEEEE. The CDR3 region has the DNA TGTGCCAGCAGCCGCAGGGGGCGCGACGAGCAGTACTTC. Amino acid sequence: CASSRRGRDEQYF.

This clone was found a few times. The chain uses TRBV4-2 and TRBJ1-4; unclear D gene. The CDR3 runs 11 residues. V was trimmed by 0 bases and J by 14 bases, leaving 7 bases between them. In germline, CDR1 is LGHNA, CDR2 YNFKEQ. The CDR3 DNA follows: TGTGCCAGCAGCCAAGATGGTGCGCTGTTTTTT. Translation: CASSQDGALFF.

This sequence joins TRBV7-2 and TRBJ2-3; TRBD2 agrees at 11 bases. J lost 3 bases, V lost 5 bases, and 13 bases had no gene match. Germline CDR1 reads SGHTA; CDR2 reads FQGNSA. This CDR3 has 18 amino acids. CDR3 loop: CASSPGATLAGGTDTQYF. The CDR3, as DNA: TGTGCCAGCAGCCCCGGCGCTACCTTAGCGGGAGGGACAGATACGCAGTATTTT.

On this clone: The same CDR3 is also encoded by other DNA sequences in this sample. This chain connects TRBV28 to TRBJ1-1; D not resolved. Germline values: CDR1 MDHEN, CDR2 SYDVKM. The CDR3 is 14 amino acids. Trimming removed 4 bases from V and 5 bases from J, with 14 bases in between. CDR3 nucleotides: TGTGCCAGCAGTTCCCAGTCCAAGAATACTGAAGCTTTCTTT. Translation: CASSSQSKNTEAFF.